This T cell receptor beta chain was found in a study of control samples from healthy donors and cancer patients. Produced via immunoSEQ multiplex PCR; TCRdb's table is partial and in-frame only. Of 250,000 to 300,000 clones in the sample, about 80% were seen once. Trimming cost V 3 bases and J 4 bases; bases outside gene matches: 11. The CDR3 is 17 residues long. Germline CDR1 is LGHDT and CDR2 is YNNKEL (reference sequence). This chain links TRBV3-1 (or the pseudogene TRBV3-2) with TRBJ2-1; 8 positions match TRBD2. The TCR was taken from a woman aged 60-75 years with lung cancer. The sequenced material came from PBMCs. CDR3 sequence: CASSHLGLSGAYNEQFF. For the CDR3, the DNA is TGTGCCAGCAGCCATCTAGGACTTAGCGGGGCTTACAATGAGCAGTTCTTC.